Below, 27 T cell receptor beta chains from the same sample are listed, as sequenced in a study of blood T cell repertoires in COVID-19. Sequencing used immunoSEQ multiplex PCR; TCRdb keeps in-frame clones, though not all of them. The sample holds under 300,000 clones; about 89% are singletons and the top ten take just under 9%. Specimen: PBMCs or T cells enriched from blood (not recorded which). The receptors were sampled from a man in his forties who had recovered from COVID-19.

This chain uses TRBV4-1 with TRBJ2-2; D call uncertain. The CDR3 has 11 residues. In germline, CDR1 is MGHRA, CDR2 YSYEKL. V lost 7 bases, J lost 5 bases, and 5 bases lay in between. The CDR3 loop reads CASKTTGELFF. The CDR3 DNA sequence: TGCGCCAGCAAAACAACCGGGGAGCTGTTTTTT.

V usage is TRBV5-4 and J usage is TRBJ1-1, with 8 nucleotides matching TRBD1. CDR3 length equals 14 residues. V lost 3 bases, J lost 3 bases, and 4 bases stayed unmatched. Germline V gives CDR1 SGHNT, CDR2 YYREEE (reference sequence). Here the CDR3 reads CASSSGQGHTEAFF. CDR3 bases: TGTGCCAGCAGCTCTGGACAGGGACACACTGAAGCTTTCTTT.

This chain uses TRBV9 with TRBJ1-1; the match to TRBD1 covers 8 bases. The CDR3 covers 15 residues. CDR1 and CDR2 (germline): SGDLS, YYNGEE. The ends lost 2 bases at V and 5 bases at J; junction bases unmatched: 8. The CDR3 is CASSVLGQGGTEAFF. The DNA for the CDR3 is TGTGCCAGCAGCGTCCTCGGACAGGGTGGTACTGAAGCTTTCTTT.

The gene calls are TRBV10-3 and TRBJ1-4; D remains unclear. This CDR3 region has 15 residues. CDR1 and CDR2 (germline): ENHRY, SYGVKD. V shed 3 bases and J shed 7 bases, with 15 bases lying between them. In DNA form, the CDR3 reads TGTGCCATCAGTGAACCCAAGGAACGGGGTGAAAAACTGTTTTTT. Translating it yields CAISEPKERGEKLFF.

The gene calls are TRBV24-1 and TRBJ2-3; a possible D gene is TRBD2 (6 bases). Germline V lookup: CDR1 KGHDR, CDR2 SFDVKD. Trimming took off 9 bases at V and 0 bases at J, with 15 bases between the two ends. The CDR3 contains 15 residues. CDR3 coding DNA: TGTGCCACCGATAGCGGTATCTCTAGCACAGATACGCAGTATTTT. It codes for CATDSGISSTDTQYF.

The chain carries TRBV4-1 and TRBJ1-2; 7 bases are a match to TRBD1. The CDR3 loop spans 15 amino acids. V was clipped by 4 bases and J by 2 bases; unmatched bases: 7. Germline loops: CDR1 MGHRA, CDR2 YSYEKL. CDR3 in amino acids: CASSPFGGGNYGYTF. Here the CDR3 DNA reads TGCGCCAGCAGCCCCTTCGGAGGGGGCAACTATGGCTACACCTTC.

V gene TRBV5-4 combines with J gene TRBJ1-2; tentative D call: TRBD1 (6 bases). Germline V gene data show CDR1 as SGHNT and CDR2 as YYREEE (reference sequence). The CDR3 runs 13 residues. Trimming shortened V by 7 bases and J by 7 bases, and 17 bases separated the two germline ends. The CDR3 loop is CASSGAGAGGYTF. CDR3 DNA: TGTGCCAGCTCCGGAGCGGGGGCGGGTGGCTACACCTTC.

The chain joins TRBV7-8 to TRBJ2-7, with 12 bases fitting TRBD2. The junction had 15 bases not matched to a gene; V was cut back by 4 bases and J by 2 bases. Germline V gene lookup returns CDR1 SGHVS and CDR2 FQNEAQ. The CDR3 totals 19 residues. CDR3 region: CASSSRTGPTSGSAYEQYF. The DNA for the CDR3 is TGTGCCAGCAGCTCCCGGACAGGCCCGACTAGCGGGAGCGCCTACGAGCAGTACTTC.

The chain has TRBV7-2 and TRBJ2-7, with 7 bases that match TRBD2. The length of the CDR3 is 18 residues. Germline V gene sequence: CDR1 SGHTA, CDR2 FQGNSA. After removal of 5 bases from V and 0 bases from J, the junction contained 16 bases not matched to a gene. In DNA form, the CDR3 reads TGTGCCAGCAGCCTAAGCGGGACCACTTCCGCCTTCTCCTACGAGCAGTACTTC. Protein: CASSLSGTTSAFSYEQYF.

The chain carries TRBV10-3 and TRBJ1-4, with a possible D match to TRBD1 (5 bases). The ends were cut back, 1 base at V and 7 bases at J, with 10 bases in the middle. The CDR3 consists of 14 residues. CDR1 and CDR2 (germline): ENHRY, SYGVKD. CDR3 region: CAISELDSGEKLFF. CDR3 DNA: TGTGCCATCAGTGAGTTAGACAGTGGTGAAAAACTGTTTTTT.

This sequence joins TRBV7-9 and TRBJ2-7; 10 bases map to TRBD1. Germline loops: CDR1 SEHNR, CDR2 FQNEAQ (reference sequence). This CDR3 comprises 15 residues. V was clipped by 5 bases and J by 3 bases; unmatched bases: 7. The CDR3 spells CASSPGTGVFYEQYF. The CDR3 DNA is TGTGCCAGCAGCCCGGGGACAGGGGTTTTCTACGAGCAGTACTTC.

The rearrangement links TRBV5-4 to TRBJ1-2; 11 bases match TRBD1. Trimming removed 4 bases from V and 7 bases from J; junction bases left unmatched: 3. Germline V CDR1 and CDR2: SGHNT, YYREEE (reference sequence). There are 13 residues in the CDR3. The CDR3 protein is CASSQDRGPGYTF. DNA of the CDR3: TGTGCCAGCAGCCAGGACAGGGGGCCTGGCTACACCTTC. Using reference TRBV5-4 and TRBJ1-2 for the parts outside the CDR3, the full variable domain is ETGVTQSPTHLIKTRGQQVTLRCSSQSGHNTVSWYQQALGQGPQFIFQYYREEENGRGNFPPRFSGLQFPNYSSELNVNALELDDSALYLCASSQDRGPGYTFGSGTRLTVV.

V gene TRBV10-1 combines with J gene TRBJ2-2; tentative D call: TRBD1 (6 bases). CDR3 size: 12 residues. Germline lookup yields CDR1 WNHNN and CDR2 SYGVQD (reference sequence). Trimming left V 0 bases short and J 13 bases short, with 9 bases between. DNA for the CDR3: TGCGCCAGCAGTGAGTCAACAGGGAGGCTGTTTTTT. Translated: CASSESTGRLFF.

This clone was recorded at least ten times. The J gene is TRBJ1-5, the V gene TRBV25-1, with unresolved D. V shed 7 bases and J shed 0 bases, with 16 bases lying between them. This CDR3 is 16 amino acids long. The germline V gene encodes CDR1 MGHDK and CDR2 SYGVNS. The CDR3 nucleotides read TGTGCCAGCATTTTGTGGCCAGAAGATAGCAATCAGCCCCAGCATTTT. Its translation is CASILWPEDSNQPQHF. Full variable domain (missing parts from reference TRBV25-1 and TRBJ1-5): EADIYQTPRYLVIGTGKKITLECSQTMGHDKMYWYQQDPGMELHLIHYSYGVNSTEKGDLSSESTVSRIRTEHFPLTLESARPSHTSQYLCASILWPEDSNQPQHFGDGTRLSIL.

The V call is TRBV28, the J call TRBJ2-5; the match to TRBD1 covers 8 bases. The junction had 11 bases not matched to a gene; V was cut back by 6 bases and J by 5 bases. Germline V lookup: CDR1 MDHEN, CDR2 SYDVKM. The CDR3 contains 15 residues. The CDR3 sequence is CASRPGQGDYETQYF. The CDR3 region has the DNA TGTGCCAGCAGACCTGGACAGGGAGATTACGAGACCCAGTACTTC.

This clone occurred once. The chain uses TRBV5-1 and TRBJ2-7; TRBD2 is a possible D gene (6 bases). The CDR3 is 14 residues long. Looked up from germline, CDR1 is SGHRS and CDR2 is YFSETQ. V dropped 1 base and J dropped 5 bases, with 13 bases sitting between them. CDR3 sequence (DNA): TGCGCCAGCAGCTTGTCCCCGGGAGCCAACGAGCAGTACTTC. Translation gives CASSLSPGANEQYF.

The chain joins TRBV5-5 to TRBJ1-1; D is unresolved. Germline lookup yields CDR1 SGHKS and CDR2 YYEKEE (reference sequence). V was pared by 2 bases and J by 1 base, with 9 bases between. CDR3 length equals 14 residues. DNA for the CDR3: TGTGCCAGCAGCTTATCCGGAGGGAACACTGAAGCTTTCTTT. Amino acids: CASSLSGGNTEAFF.

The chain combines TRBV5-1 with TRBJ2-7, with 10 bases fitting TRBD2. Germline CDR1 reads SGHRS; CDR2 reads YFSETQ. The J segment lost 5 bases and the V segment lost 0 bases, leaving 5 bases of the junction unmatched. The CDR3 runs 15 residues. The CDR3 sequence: CASSLGGLAGDEQYF. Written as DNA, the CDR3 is TGCGCCAGCAGCTTGGGGGGGCTAGCGGGAGACGAGCAGTACTTC.

The chain's CDR3 is CSVGSGRAHYGYTF. The DNA of the CDR3 is TGCAGCGTTGGAAGTGGCAGGGCTCACTATGGCTACACCTTC. This chain joins TRBV29-1 and TRBJ1-2; D is possibly TRBD1 (5 bases). The germline V gene has CDR1 SQVTM and CDR2 ANQGSEA. This CDR3 has 14 amino acids. V lost 4 bases to trimming and J lost 3 bases, with 15 bases between them.

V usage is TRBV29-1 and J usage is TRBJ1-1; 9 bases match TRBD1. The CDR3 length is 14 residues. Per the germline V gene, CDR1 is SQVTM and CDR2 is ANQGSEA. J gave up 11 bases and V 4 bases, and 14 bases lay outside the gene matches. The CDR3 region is CSVVARGQGRYAFF. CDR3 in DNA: TGCAGCGTTGTGGCCCGGGGACAGGGTCGGTATGCTTTCTTT.

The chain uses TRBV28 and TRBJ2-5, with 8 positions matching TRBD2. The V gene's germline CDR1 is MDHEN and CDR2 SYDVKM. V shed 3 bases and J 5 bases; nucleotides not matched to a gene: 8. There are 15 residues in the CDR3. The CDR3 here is CASSLSSGRLETQYF. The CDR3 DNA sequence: TGTGCCAGCAGTTTGTCTAGCGGGCGTCTCGAGACCCAGTACTTC.

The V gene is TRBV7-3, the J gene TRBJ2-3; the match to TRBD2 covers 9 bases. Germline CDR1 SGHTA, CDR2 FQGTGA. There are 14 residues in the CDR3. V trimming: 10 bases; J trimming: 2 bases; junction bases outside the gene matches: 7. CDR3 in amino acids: CATSTSGNTDTQYF. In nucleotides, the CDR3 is TGTGCCACCTCGACTAGCGGAAACACAGATACGCAGTATTTT. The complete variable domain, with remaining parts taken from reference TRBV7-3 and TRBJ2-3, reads GAGVSQTPSNKVTEKGKYVELRCDPISGHTALYWYRQSLGQGPEFLIYFQGTGAADDSGLPNDRFFAVRPEGSVSTLKIQRTERGDSAVYLCATSTSGNTDTQYFGPGTRLTVL.

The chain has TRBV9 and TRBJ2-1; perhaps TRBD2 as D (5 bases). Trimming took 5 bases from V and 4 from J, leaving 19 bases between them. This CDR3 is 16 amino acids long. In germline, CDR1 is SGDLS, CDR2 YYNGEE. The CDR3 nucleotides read TGTGCCAGCAGGGGGATGCCCAGCGGAGGTTACAATGAGCAGTTCTTC. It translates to CASRGMPSGGYNEQFF.

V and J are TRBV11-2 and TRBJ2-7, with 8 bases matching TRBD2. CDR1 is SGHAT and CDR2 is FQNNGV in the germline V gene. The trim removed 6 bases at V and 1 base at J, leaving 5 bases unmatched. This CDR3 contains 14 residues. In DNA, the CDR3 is TGTGCCAGCAGGAACATAGCGGGATCCTACGAGCAGTACTTC. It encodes CASRNIAGSYEQYF.

CDR3 bases: TGTGCCAGCAGCTTGGTAGGACAGGACACCTATGGCTACACCTTC. Encoded protein: CASSLVGQDTYGYTF. The J gene is TRBJ1-2, the V gene TRBV5-4, with TRBD1 matching 7 bases. V dropped 0 bases and J dropped 4; count of bases not matched to a gene: 6. The germline V gene has CDR1 SGHNT and CDR2 YYREEE (reference sequence). This CDR3 has 15 residues.

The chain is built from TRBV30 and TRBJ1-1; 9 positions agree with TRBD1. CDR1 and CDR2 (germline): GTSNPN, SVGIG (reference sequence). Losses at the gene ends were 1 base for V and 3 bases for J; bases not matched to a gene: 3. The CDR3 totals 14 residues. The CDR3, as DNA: TGTGCCTGGAGTGCTGACAGGGGGGACACTGAAGCTTTCTTT. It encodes CAWSADRGDTEAFF.

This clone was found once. CDR3 in amino acids: CASRYTSDSSNQPQHF. The DNA of the CDR3 is TGTGCCAGCAGATACACGTCGGACAGCAGTAATCAGCCCCAGCATTTT. The genes are TRBV6-5 and TRBJ1-5; perhaps TRBD1 as D (6 bases). Germline CDR1 is MNHEY and CDR2 is SVGAGI. The CDR3 has 16 residues. V was pared by 6 bases and J by 4 bases, with 19 bases between.